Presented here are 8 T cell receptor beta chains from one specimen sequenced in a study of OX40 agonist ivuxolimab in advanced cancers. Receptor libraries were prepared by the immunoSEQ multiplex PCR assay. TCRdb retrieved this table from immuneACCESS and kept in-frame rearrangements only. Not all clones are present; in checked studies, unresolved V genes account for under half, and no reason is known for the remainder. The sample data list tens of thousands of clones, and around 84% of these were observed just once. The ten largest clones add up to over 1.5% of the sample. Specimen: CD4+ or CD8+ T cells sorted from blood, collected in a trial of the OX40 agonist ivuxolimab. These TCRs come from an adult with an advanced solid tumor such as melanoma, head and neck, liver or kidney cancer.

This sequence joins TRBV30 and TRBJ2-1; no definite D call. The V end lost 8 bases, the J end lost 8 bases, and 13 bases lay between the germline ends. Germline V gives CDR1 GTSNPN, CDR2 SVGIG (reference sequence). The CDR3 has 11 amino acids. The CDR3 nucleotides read TGTGCCGTCGGTGGTACGGATGAGCAGTTCTTC. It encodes CAVGGTDEQFF. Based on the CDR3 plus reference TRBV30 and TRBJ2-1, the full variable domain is SQTIHQWPATLVQPVGSPLSLECTVEGTSNPNLYWYRQAAGRGLQLLFYSVGIGQISSEVPQNLSASRPQDRQFILSSKKLLLSDSGFYLCAVGGTDEQFFGPGTRLTVL.

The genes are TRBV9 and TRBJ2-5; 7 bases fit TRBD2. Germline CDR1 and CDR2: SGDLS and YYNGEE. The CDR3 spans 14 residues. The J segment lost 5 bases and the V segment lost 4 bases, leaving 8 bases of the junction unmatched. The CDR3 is CASSPLTSVETQYF. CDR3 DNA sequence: TGTGCCAGCAGCCCACTCACTAGCGTGGAGACCCAGTACTTC.

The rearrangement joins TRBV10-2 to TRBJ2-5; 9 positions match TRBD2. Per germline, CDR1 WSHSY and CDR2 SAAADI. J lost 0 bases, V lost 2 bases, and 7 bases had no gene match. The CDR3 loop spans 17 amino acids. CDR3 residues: CASSEPRLAEYQETQYF. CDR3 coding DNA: TGCGCCAGCAGTGAGCCGCGACTAGCGGAGTACCAAGAGACCCAGTACTTC.

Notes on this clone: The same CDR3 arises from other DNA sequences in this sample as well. Here the CDR3 reads CASSLKRLTDTQYF. CDR3 DNA sequence: TGTGCCAGCAGCCTCAAGAGATTAACAGATACGCAGTATTTT. V and J are TRBV5-6 and TRBJ2-3; no definite D call. The germline V gene has CDR1 SGHDT and CDR2 YYEEEE. The length of the CDR3 is 14 residues. V was clipped by 4 bases and J by 3 bases, with 12 bases between them.

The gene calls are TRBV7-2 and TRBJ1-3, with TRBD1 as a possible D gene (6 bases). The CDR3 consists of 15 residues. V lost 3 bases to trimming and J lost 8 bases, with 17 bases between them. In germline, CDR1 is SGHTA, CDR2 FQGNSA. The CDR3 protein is CASSFGTGKGDTIYF. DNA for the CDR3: TGTGCCAGCAGCTTCGGTACAGGGAAGGGAGACACCATATATTTT.

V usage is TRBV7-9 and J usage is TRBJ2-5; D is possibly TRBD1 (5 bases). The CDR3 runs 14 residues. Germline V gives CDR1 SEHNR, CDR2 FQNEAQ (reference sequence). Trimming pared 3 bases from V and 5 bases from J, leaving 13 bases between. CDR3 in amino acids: CASSLTRAWETQYF. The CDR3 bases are TGTGCCAGCAGCTTGACCAGGGCTTGGGAGACCCAGTACTTC.

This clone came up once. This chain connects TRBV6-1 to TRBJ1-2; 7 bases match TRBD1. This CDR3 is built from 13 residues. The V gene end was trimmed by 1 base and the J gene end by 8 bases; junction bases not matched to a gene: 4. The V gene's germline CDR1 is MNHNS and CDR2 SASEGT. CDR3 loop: CASSEGDRKGYTF. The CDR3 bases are TGTGCCAGCAGTGAAGGGGACAGAAAGGGCTACACCTTC.

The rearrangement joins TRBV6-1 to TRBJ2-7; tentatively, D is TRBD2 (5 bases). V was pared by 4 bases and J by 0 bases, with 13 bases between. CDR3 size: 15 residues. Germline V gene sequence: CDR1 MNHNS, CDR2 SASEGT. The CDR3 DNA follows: TGTGCCAGCAGTGCCCGGACTGGTAGCTCCTACGAGCAGTACTTC. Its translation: CASSARTGSSYEQYF.